The T cell receptor beta chain described here comes from a study of human T cells and chemical hapten exposure. One entry per CDR3 protein results from TCRdb running MiXCR on the 5' RACE reads. Among about 140,000 distinct CDR3 sequences, approximately 4% were seen once, and the ten largest hold 1.3% to 1.5%. Extraction yielded total RNA from whole blood (unfractionated). This CDR3 contains 19 residues. V trimming: 4 bases; J trimming: 3 bases; junction bases outside the gene matches: 17. CDR1 and CDR2 (germline): DFQATT, SNEGSKA (reference sequence). This clonotype has at least ten counts. The rearrangement uses TRBV20-1 and TRBJ2-2, with 10 bases matching TRBD1. The sequence was obtained from a female donor in good health. CDR3 DNA sequence: TGCAGTGCTACCATGGCGCTAACATCCGGGACAGGGGACACCGGGGAGCTGTTTTTT. Its translation is CSATMALTSGTGDTGELFF.